The T cell receptor beta chain described here comes from a study of blood T cell repertoires in COVID-19. Background on the study: Acute-phase and convalescent COVID-19 samples originated in the United States, Italy and Spain.

Assay: immunoSEQ multiplex PCR; the TCRdb copy retains only in-frame clones and omits some. The sample records about 200,000 clones, around 89% being singletons. The CDR3 covers 16 residues. Trimming removed 2 bases at V and 0 bases at J, with 15 bases between. Per germline, CDR1 SGDLS and CDR2 YYNGEE. Each participant's cohort was designated according to participant-reported clinical history. The study counted Cohort 3 donors as recovered given two negative PCRs, clearance, or symptom resolution. The receptor was isolated from a man aged 30 to 39 who had recovered from COVID-19. Source material: PBMCs or T cells enriched from blood (not recorded which). V is TRBV9 and J is TRBJ2-7; D is uncertain. CDR3 bases: TGTGCCAGCAGCGTTGACCCGCGGCCTAGCTCCTACGAGCAGTACTTC. Amino acid sequence: CASSVDPRPSSYEQYF.